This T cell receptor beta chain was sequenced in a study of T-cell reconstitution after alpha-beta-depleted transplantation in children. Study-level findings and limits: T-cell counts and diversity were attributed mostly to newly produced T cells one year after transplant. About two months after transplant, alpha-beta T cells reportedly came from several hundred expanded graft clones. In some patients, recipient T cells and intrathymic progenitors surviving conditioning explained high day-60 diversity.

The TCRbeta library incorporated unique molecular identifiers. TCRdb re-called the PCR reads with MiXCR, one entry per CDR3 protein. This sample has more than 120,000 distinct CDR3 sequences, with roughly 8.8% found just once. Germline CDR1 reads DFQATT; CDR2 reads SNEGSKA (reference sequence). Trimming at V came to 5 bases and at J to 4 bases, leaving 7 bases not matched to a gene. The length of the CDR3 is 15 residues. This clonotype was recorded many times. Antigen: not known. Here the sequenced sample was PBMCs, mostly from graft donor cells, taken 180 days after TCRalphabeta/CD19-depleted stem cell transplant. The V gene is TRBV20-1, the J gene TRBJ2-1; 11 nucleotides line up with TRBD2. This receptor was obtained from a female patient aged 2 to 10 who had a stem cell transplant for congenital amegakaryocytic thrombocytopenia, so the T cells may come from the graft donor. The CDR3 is CSALSLAGVYNEQFF. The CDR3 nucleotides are TGCAGTGCTCTCTCACTAGCGGGAGTATACAATGAGCAGTTCTTC.